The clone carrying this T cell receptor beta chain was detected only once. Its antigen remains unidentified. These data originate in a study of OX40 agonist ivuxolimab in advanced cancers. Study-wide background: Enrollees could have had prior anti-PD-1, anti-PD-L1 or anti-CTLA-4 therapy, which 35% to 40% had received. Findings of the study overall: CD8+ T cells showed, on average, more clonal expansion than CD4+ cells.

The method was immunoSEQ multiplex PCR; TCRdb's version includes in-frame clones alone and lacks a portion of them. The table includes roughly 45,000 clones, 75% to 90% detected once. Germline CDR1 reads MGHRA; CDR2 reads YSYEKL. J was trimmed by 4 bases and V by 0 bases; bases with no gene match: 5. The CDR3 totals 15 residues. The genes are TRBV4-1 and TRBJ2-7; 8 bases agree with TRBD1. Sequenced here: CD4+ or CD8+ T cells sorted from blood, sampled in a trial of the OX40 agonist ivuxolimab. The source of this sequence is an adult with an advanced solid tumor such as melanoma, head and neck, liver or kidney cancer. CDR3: CASSQDQGATYEQYF. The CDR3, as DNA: TGCGCCAGCAGCCAAGATCAGGGGGCAACGTACGAGCAGTACTTC.